Described below is a single T cell receptor beta chain sequence and its context. Antigen: not known. PCR employed 60 Vbeta and 13 Jbeta primers. Clones were read by immunoSEQ multiplex PCR, and TCRdb kept only the in-frame ones, dropping some. Its clone listing holds some 200,000 clones. This entry comes from a study of cytomegalovirus exposure and HLA in healthy donors. Broader study findings: A missense variant in DCLRE1C was later tied to TCR beta V- and J-gene trimming. Productive status was seen about 87% or about 30% of the time for most TCR beta V segments in an earlier analysis.

Germline V gene sequence: CDR1 SGHTA, CDR2 FQGNSA. The CDR3 has 15 amino acids. The V end was cut by 1 base, the J end by 5 bases, with 14 bases between. The V and J genes are TRBV7-2 and TRBJ1-1, with TRBD1 as a possible D gene (6 bases). Sequenced sample: PBMCs. The receptor was isolated from a woman between 18 and 30 years old in good health and CMV-seropositive. The CDR3 bases are TGTGCCAGCAGCTTAGAGATGGGGGCGCAGACTGAAGCTTTCTTT. This gives the protein CASSLEMGAQTEAFF.